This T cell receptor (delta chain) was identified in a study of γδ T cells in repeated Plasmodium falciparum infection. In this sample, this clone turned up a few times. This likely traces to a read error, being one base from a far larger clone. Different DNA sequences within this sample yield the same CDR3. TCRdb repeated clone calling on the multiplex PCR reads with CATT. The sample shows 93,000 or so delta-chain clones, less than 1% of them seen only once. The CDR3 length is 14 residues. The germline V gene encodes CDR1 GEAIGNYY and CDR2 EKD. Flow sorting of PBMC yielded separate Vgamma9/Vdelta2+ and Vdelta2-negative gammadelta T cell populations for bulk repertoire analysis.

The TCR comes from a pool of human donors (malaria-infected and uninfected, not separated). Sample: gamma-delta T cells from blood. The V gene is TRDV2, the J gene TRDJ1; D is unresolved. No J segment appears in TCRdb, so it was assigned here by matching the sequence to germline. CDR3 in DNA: TGTGCTTGTGACACGGCTGCGATCACCGATAAACTCATCTTT. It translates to CACDTAAITDKLIF.